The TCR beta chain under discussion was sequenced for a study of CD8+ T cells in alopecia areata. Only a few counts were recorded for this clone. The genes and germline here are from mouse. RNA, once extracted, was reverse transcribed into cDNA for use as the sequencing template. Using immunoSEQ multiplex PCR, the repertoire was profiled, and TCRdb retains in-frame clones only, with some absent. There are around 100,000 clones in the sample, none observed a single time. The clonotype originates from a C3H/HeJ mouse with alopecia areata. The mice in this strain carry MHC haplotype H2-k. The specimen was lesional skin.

Partial CDR3 DNA: TGTGCCAGCGGTCTTGACAGGACA. It specifies CASGLDRT. The full-length CDR3 reads as CASGLDRTEVFF. The J gene is TRBJ1-1, the V gene TRBV13-2, with D perhaps TRBD1 (6 bases). The read is 4 residues too short to cover the CDR3 end, so that end is filled in from the germline J gene. This CDR3 is 12 amino acids long. Germline V gene lookup returns CDR1 NNHNN and CDR2 SYGAGS (reference sequence).